A single sample is the source of the 30 T cell receptor beta chains below, sequenced in a study of T cells after yellow fever vaccination. Each CDR3 protein gets one entry after TCRdb re-called the 5' RACE reads with MiXCR. The sample lists some 300,000 distinct CDR3 sequences, over 8.5% occurring once. This specimen consisted of CD4+ T cells sorted from PBMCs, obtained 45 days after the yellow fever booster vaccination. Source of these receptors: a man between 18 and 29 years old who received the YFV17D yellow fever vaccine.

This clonotype showed up many times. The gene calls are TRBV7-2 and TRBJ2-3; TRBD1 or TRBD2 may be the D gene (6 bases each). The CDR3 is 15 residues long. Trimming took 4 bases from V and 6 from J, leaving 17 bases between them. CDR1 SGHTA and CDR2 FQGNSA come from the germline V gene. CDR3 bases: TGTGCCAGCAGCTCGGGGGCGGGGCGCGTCGATACGCAGTATTTT. Its translation: CASSSGAGRVDTQYF.

This clonotype was detected ten times or more. This sequence joins TRBV6-5 and TRBJ2-7, with TRBD2 as a possible D gene (6 bases). V lost 4 bases and J lost 2, with 18 bases in between. The CDR3 contains 16 residues. CDR1 is MNHEY, CDR2 SVGAGI, per germline. The CDR3 bases are TGTGCCAGCAGTTGGGGGGACTCAACAAAACCCTACGAGCAGTACTTC. This codes for CASSWGDSTKPYEQYF.

The table lists this clonotype with many counts. The chain uses TRBV2 and TRBJ2-7; D uncertain. The CDR3 totals 13 residues. V was shortened by 0 bases and J by 0 bases, with 3 bases between the two germline ends. Germline assignment: CDR1 SNHLY and CDR2 FYNNEI. CDR3 sequence: CASSEAHSYEQYF. The CDR3 DNA reads TGTGCCAGCAGTGAAGCGCACTCCTACGAGCAGTACTTC.

This clonotype has more than one count but fewer than ten. The chain couples TRBV29-1 to TRBJ2-3; D not resolved. CDR1 and CDR2 (germline): SQVTM, ANQGSEA. CDR3 length: 11 residues. The V gene lost 3 bases and the J gene lost 8 bases, with 9 bases spanning the gap. CDR3 region: CSVDLLSTQYF. The DNA of the CDR3 is TGCAGCGTTGATCTCCTCTCTACGCAGTATTTT.

This clonotype was seen a few times. The chain is built from TRBV5-1 and TRBJ2-1; TRBD2 agrees at 10 bases. The germline gives CDR1 SGHRS, CDR2 YFSETQ. The CDR3 is made up of 17 amino acids. Trimming cost V 0 bases and J 0 bases; bases outside gene matches: 3. DNA for the CDR3: TGCGCCAGCAGCTTGGTACTAGCGGGGAGCTCCTACAATGAGCAGTTCTTC. As protein: CASSLVLAGSSYNEQFF. Full variable domain (remainder filled in from reference TRBV5-1 and TRBJ2-1): KAGVTQTPRYLIKTRGQQVTLSCSPISGHRSVSWYQQTPGQGLQFLFEYFSETQRNKGNFPGRFSGRQFSNSRSEMNVSTLELGDSALYLCASSLVLAGSSYNEQFFGPGTRLTVL.

Ten or more counts support this clonotype. The V call is TRBV24-1, the J call TRBJ2-3; unclear D gene. Trimming removed 8 bases from V and 6 bases from J, with 14 bases in between. The CDR3 is 13 residues long. The V gene's germline CDR1 is KGHDR and CDR2 SFDVKD. CDR3 in DNA: TGTGCCACCACTGGACGCGCCACGGATACGCAGTATTTT. Amino acid sequence: CATTGRATDTQYF.

This rearrangement joins TRBV20-1 to TRBJ2-1; TRBD2 is a possible D gene (6 bases). Germline lookup yields CDR1 DFQATT and CDR2 SNEGSKA (reference sequence). CDR3 size: 17 residues. Trimming pared 0 bases from V and 2 bases from J, leaving 17 bases between. This CDR3 is CSARDLSGRLAYNEQFF. CDR3 DNA sequence: TGCAGTGCTAGAGACCTAAGCGGGCGGCTAGCCTACAATGAGCAGTTCTTC.

The rearrangement joins TRBV5-1 to TRBJ2-5, with D unresolved. V lost 4 bases and J 5 bases, leaving 9 bases between the germline ends. Germline assignment: CDR1 SGHRS and CDR2 YFSETQ. The CDR3 extends over 12 amino acids. The CDR3 loop reads CASSPPHETQYF. For the CDR3, the DNA is TGCGCCAGCAGCCCACCGCATGAGACCCAGTACTTC.

The chain couples TRBV7-8 to TRBJ1-3; D ambiguous. V was shortened by 11 bases and J by 4 bases, with 21 bases between the two germline ends. The CDR3 contains 15 residues. Germline V gives CDR1 SGHVS, CDR2 FQNEAQ. CDR3 residues: CAGFGGGTDGNTIYF. The CDR3 nucleotides are TGTGCCGGCTTCGGTGGAGGCACGGACGGAAACACCATATATTTT.

In its sample, this clonotype was seen a few times. Its ends do not fully match the called genes, so a read error is possible. The gene calls are TRBV2 and TRBJ2-1; D is perhaps TRBD1 (6 bases). CDR1 SNHLY and CDR2 FYNNEI come from the germline V gene. The CDR3 runs 17 residues. The CDR3 DNA is TGTGCCAGCAGAGAAGATCACAGGGTAGTTTCCTACAATGAGCAGTTCTTC. It encodes CASREDHRVVSYNEQFF.

This clonotype was seen repeatedly, ten times or more. This chain uses TRBV7-2 with TRBJ2-7; 8 bases map to TRBD2. V lost 10 bases, J lost 3 bases, and 14 bases stayed unmatched. This CDR3 has 15 residues. Germline CDR1 SGHTA, CDR2 FQGNSA. CDR3 amino acids: CATSLSGTSSYEQYF. CDR3 nucleotides: TGTGCCACCTCCTTGTCTGGGACTAGTAGCTACGAGCAGTACTTC.

This clonotype was seen more than once but under ten times. This chain links TRBV5-4 with TRBJ1-1; D uncertain. V lost 0 bases to trimming and J lost 1 base, with 13 bases between them. The CDR3 has 16 residues. Germline assignment: CDR1 SGHNT and CDR2 YYREEE (reference sequence). CDR3 sequence (DNA): TGTGCCAGCAGCTTGGGGGGAAACCGGGGGAACACTGAAGCTTTCTTT. It encodes CASSLGGNRGNTEAFF.

This clonotype was seen more than once but under ten times. The chain carries TRBV5-4 and TRBJ2-2, with TRBD1 matching over 9 bases. Germline loops: CDR1 SGHNT, CDR2 YYREEE (reference sequence). This CDR3 is 15 amino acids long. Trimming cost V 4 bases and J 5 bases; bases outside gene matches: 6. The DNA for the CDR3 is TGTGCCAGCAGCCCGACAGGGGGAGGAACCGGGGAGCTGTTTTTT. Amino acid sequence: CASSPTGGGTGELFF.

The chain recombines TRBV20-1 with TRBJ1-4, with D hard to call. CDR1 and CDR2 from the germline V gene are DFQATT and SNEGSKA (reference sequence). This CDR3 has 14 residues. The V and J ends lost 3 bases and 8 bases respectively, with 16 bases between them. DNA of the CDR3: TGCAGTGCTAGTAGGTCCGCAGGCAGCGAAAAACTGTTTTTT. It specifies CSASRSAGSEKLFF.

In its sample, this clonotype was seen a few times. The chain recombines TRBV29-1 with TRBJ1-5, with D unresolved. Trimming took 6 bases from V and 4 from J, leaving 16 bases between them. The CDR3 length is 14 residues. Germline loops: CDR1 SQVTM, CDR2 ANQGSEA. The CDR3: CSVAVDGKNQPQHF. In DNA form, the CDR3 reads TGCAGCGTAGCCGTGGACGGGAAAAATCAGCCCCAGCATTTT. The variable domain in full, with the rest retrieved from reference TRBV29-1 and TRBJ1-5, is SAVISQKPSRDICQRGTSLTIQCQVDSQVTMMFWYRQQPGQSLTLIATANQGSEATYESGFVIDKFPISRPNLTFSTLTVSNMSPEDSSIYLCSVAVDGKNQPQHFGDGTRLSIL.

This clonotype was counted at least ten times. J is TRBJ2-7 and V is TRBV6-6; D uncertain. The germline V and J ends were trimmed by 5 bases and 0 bases, with 2 bases remaining between them. The V gene's germline CDR1 is MNHNY and CDR2 SVGAGI (reference sequence). The CDR3 totals 11 residues. As DNA, the CDR3 is TGTGCCAGCAGTCGCTCCTACGAGCAGTACTTC. This sequence encodes CASSRSYEQYF.

This clonotype has more than one count but fewer than ten. The chain combines TRBV6-2 or TRBV6-3 with TRBJ2-5; D may be TRBD1 (6 bases). The CDR3 contains 14 residues. V was trimmed by 6 bases and J by 5 bases, leaving 16 bases between them. Germline CDR1 MNHEY, CDR2 SVGEGT. In nucleotides, the CDR3 is TGTGCCAGCAGCCTCGGCCCGAGGGGGGAGACCCAGTACTTC. Amino acids: CASSLGPRGETQYF.

The V call is TRBV5-1, the J call TRBJ2-1; D might be TRBD1 or TRBD2, each matching 5 bases. The CDR3 spans 15 residues. Germline V gene data show CDR1 as SGHRS and CDR2 as YFSETQ. V lost 2 bases and J 6 bases, leaving 15 bases between the germline ends. The CDR3 region is CASSFLGVGANEQFF. The DNA of the CDR3 is TGCGCCAGCAGCTTCCTCGGGGTCGGGGCCAATGAGCAGTTCTTC.

V usage is TRBV3-1 and J usage is TRBJ1-6; the D is unclear. Trimming took off 0 bases at V and 7 bases at J, with 10 bases between the two ends. This CDR3 has 15 residues. The germline gives CDR1 LGHDT, CDR2 YNNKEL (reference sequence). The CDR3 sequence is CASSQDYPGNSPLHF. The CDR3 DNA follows: TGTGCCAGCAGCCAAGACTATCCGGGAAATTCACCCCTCCACTTT.

The chain links TRBV4-1 to TRBJ2-1; 10 bases are shared with TRBD1. The CDR3 is made up of 17 amino acids. V shed 0 bases and J 7 bases; nucleotides not matched to a gene: 9. Looked up from germline, CDR1 is MGHRA and CDR2 is YSYEKL. The CDR3 bases are TGCGCCAGCAGCCAAGATCCGGGACAGGGGCTGGTAAATGAGCAGTTCTTC. Protein sequence: CASSQDPGQGLVNEQFF.

This clonotype has at least ten counts. V usage is TRBV5-1 and J usage is TRBJ2-3; weak D call: TRBD2 (5 bases). CDR1 and CDR2 from the germline V gene are SGHRS and YFSETQ. Between the trimmed V and J ends, which lost 0 bases and 6 bases, there was a span of 8 bases. The CDR3 runs 13 residues. The CDR3, as DNA: TGCGCCAGCAGCTTGGCGTCGGGGGATACGCAGTATTTT. Its protein is CASSLASGDTQYF.

The chain links TRBV5-1 to TRBJ2-7; TRBD1 is a possible D gene (6 bases). This CDR3 contains 15 residues. The V and J ends lost 1 base and 5 bases respectively, with 16 bases between them. CDR1 and CDR2 from the germline V gene are SGHRS and YFSETQ. The CDR3: CASSLSSGVGNEQYF. CDR3 bases: TGCGCCAGCAGCTTGTCATCAGGGGTAGGAAACGAGCAGTACTTC. Drawing the rest from reference TRBV5-1 and TRBJ2-7, the complete variable domain is KAGVTQTPRYLIKTRGQQVTLSCSPISGHRSVSWYQQTPGQGLQFLFEYFSETQRNKGNFPGRFSGRQFSNSRSEMNVSTLELGDSALYLCASSLSSGVGNEQYFGPGTRLTVT.

The chain recombines TRBV9 with TRBJ2-4; 10 bases match TRBD2. The CDR3 is 15 residues long. The V gene end was trimmed by 3 bases and the J gene end by 6 bases; junction bases not matched to a gene: 6. In germline, CDR1 is SGDLS, CDR2 YYNGEE. CDR3 sequence reads: CASSDSGGAGNIQYF. The CDR3 nucleotides read TGTGCCAGCAGCGACAGCGGGGGGGCCGGAAACATTCAGTACTTC.

The V and J genes are TRBV20-1 and TRBJ2-5, with D tentatively TRBD2 (6 bases). V was pared by 6 bases and J by 1 base, with 9 bases between. The length of the CDR3 is 12 residues. The germline V gene encodes CDR1 DFQATT and CDR2 SNEGSKA (reference sequence). The DNA of the CDR3 is TGCAGTGCCTCCGGGAGCCAAGAGACCCAGTACTTC. Its protein product is CSASGSQETQYF.

This clonotype was counted many times. The gene calls are TRBV10-2 and TRBJ2-2, with unresolved D. The germline V gene encodes CDR1 WSHSY and CDR2 SAAADI. V dropped 2 bases and J dropped 7 bases, with 5 bases sitting between them. CDR3 size: 12 residues. CDR3 loop: CASSEMYGELFF. The CDR3 bases are TGCGCCAGCAGTGAGATGTACGGGGAGCTGTTTTTT.

There are many counts of this clonotype. This sequence joins TRBV7-2 and TRBJ2-1, with unresolved D. The CDR3 covers 14 residues. The germline V gene encodes CDR1 SGHTA and CDR2 FQGNSA. V lost 5 bases and J 8 bases, leaving 16 bases between the germline ends. The DNA of the CDR3 is TGTGCCAGCAGCATTGTACCGTTGGTCGATGAGCAGTTCTTC. Translated, it gives CASSIVPLVDEQFF.

The chain joins TRBV24-1 to TRBJ1-5; D is perhaps TRBD1 (6 bases). There are 13 residues in the CDR3. Germline CDR1 KGHDR, CDR2 SFDVKD. Trimming took off 5 bases at V and 7 bases at J, with 11 bases between the two ends. CDR3 DNA: TGTGCCACCAGTGGTGGGGGCCGGCAGCCCCAGCATTTT. Residues: CATSGGGRQPQHF.

This clonotype was seen only a few times. The rearrangement uses TRBV3-1 and TRBJ2-3; 7 nucleotides line up with TRBD2. CDR3 length: 14 amino acids. Unmatched junction bases numbered 15, after V lost 4 bases and J lost 14 bases. The germline V gene encodes CDR1 LGHDT and CDR2 YNNKEL (reference sequence). The DNA of the CDR3 is TGTGCCAGCAGCCCCAGCGGCACCCGGACTAGACGGTATTTT. Amino acid sequence: CASSPSGTRTRRYF.

This clonotype has only one observation. This sequence joins TRBV4-1 and TRBJ2-5; the match to TRBD2 covers 14 bases. The CDR3 totals 16 residues. Germline CDR1 reads MGHRA; CDR2 reads YSYEKL. V dropped 4 bases and J dropped 4; count of bases not matched to a gene: 5. The CDR3 region is CASSPPGTSGGETQYF. CDR3 nucleotide sequence: TGCGCCAGCAGCCCACCCGGGACTAGCGGGGGAGAGACCCAGTACTTC.

This clonotype was seen only a few times. This could be a read error, since a much larger clone is one nucleotide away. This chain uses TRBV2 with TRBJ2-3; 11 bases match TRBD2. This CDR3 is built from 15 residues. Germline CDR1 is SNHLY and CDR2 is FYNNEI. After removal of 3 bases from V and 3 bases from J, the junction contained 2 bases not matched to a gene. CDR3 DNA sequence: TGTGCCAGCAGTGACTCTAGCGGGGGGACAGATACGCAGTATTTT. The encoded protein is CASSDSSGGTDTQYF.